These T cell receptor beta chains were read from a single sample in a study of blood T cell repertoires in COVID-19. TCRdb's copy holds only in-frame clones and misses some; the assay was immunoSEQ multiplex PCR. The table includes around 160,000 clones, over 70% detected once. Sequencing was carried out using PBMCs or T cells enriched from blood (not recorded which). All receptors derive from a man between 45 and 60 years old who had recovered from COVID-19. CDR3s include the opening cysteine and the closing phenylalanine or tryptophan. The D gene is left open where the match is weak. A row's size may be missing; if present it is once, few, many or a size class.

size: NA
D: TRBD2
J: TRBJ2-7
V: TRBV28
DNA: TGTGCCAGCAGTGAGGGAGGGTTTGACTACGAGCAGTACTTC
CDR3: CASSEGGFDYEQYF

size: NA
D: NA
J: TRBJ1-2
V: TRBV19
DNA: TGTGCCAGTAGTATACAGGCGGGGCATGGCTACACCTTC
CDR3: CASSIQAGHGYTF

size: NA
D: NA
J: TRBJ2-2
V: TRBV5-4
DNA: TGTGCCAGCAGCTTGGTGGGGGCCCCCGGGGAGCTGTTTTTT
CDR3: CASSLVGAPGELFF

size: NA
D: NA
J: TRBJ2-2
V: TRBV24-1
DNA: TGTGCCACCAGTGATTCGGGTGGAGGGAACACCGAGGAGCTGTTTTTT
CDR3: CATSDSGGGNTEELFF

size: NA
D: TRBD1
J: TRBJ1-5
V: TRBV4-2
DNA: TGTGCCAGCAGCACCATGACAGGGAAGTATCAGCCCCAGCATTTT
CDR3: CASSTMTGKYQPQHF

size: NA
D: NA
J: TRBJ2-7
V: TRBV19
DNA: TGTGCCAGTAGTATTCAGGGTTCCTACGAGCAGTACTTC
CDR3: CASSIQGSYEQYF

size: NA
D: TRBD1
J: TRBJ1-1
V: TRBV19
DNA: TGTGCCAGTAGCCAGGGGGTGAACACTGAAGCTTTCTTT
CDR3: CASSQGVNTEAFF

size: few
D: TRBD1
J: TRBJ2-2
V: TRBV4-2
DNA: TGTGCCAGCAGCCAAGAGGGGACAGCGGTGAACACCGGGGAGCTGTTTTTT
CDR3: CASSQEGTAVNTGELFF

size: NA
D: NA
J: TRBJ2-7
V: TRBV7-2
DNA: TGTGCCAGCAGCAGGGGCATCCAGTCCTACGAGCAGTACTTC
CDR3: CASSRGIQSYEQYF

size: NA
D: TRBD2
J: TRBJ2-5
V: TRBV28
DNA: TGTGCCAGCAGTCCCCGGGGTAGCGGGGGTGAAGAGACCCAGTACTTC
CDR3: CASSPRGSGGEETQYF

size: once
D: NA
J: TRBJ2-7
V: TRBV5-1
DNA: TGCGCCAGCAGGGCTACAGGGTACGGCAACGAGCAGTACTTC
CDR3: CASRATGYGNEQYF